A single sample gave rise to the 10 T cell receptor beta chains below, sequenced in a study of early stage breast cancer tumors. The data were produced by immunoSEQ multiplex PCR, yet TCRdb's version contains in-frame clones alone and is incomplete. The sample records 25,000 to 30,000 clones, around three quarters being singletons. Sequencing was carried out using blood. These receptors were obtained from a person aged 45-65 years with breast cancer.

The chain recombines TRBV7-2 with TRBJ2-7, with 11 positions matching TRBD2. The CDR3 is 17 residues long. CDR1 is SGHTA, CDR2 FQGNSA, per germline. V shed 5 bases, J shed 4 bases, and the junction held 13 bases outside the gene matches. The CDR3 region is CASSLQLVAGGMYEQYF. CDR3 bases: TGTGCCAGCAGCCTCCAATTAGTAGCGGGAGGGATGTACGAGCAGTACTTC. Full variable domain (rest looked up from reference TRBV7-2 and TRBJ2-7): GAGVSQSPSNKVTEKGKDVELRCDPISGHTALYWYRQSLGQGLEFLIYFQGNSAPDKSGLPSDRFSAERTGGSVSTLTIQRTQQEDSAVYLCASSLQLVAGGMYEQYFGPGTRLTVT.

The V gene is TRBV7-3, the J gene TRBJ2-3, with 7 bases matching TRBD2. Trimming cost V 4 bases and J 3 bases; bases outside gene matches: 4. The CDR3 has 14 residues. Germline V gene sequence: CDR1 SGHTA, CDR2 FQGTGA. In nucleotides, the CDR3 is TGTGCCAGCAGCTCAGGGCGGGGGACAGATACGCAGTATTTT. Its translation is CASSSGRGTDTQYF.

V and J are TRBV7-2 and TRBJ2-2, with TRBD2 identical over 7 bases. V shed 5 bases, J shed 5 bases, and the junction held 11 bases outside the gene matches. CDR3 length: 16 residues. Germline V gene data show CDR1 as SGHTA and CDR2 as FQGNSA. CDR3 sequence reads: CASSPGLPSGTGELFF. DNA for the CDR3: TGTGCCAGCAGCCCGGGACTACCTTCGGGAACCGGGGAGCTGTTTTTT.

This clone has a single count. The chain employs TRBV9 and TRBJ1-2; D uncertain. V shed 0 bases and J shed 3 bases, with 9 bases lying between them. CDR3 length equals 14 residues. The germline V gene encodes CDR1 SGDLS and CDR2 YYNGEE. The CDR3 nucleotides are TGTGCCAGCAGCGTAGGCGGAGAGGACTATGGCTACACCTTC. It encodes CASSVGGEDYGYTF.

DNA for the CDR3: TGTGCCAGCAGCTCCCGGACTGGTTATGAGCAGTTCTTC. Translation gives CASSSRTGYEQFF. V is TRBV11-1 and J is TRBJ2-1; D possibly corresponds to TRBD2 (5 bases). Germline V gene sequence: CDR1 SGHAT, CDR2 FQDESV (reference sequence). The CDR3 is 13 amino acids. Trimming cost V 4 bases and J 8 bases, with 12 bases left between them.

This rearrangement joins TRBV7-8 to TRBJ1-3; 12 nucleotides agree with TRBD1. In germline, CDR1 is SGHVS, CDR2 FQNEAQ. V gave up 3 bases and J gave up 0 bases; unmatched junction bases: 3. The CDR3 totals 17 residues. The CDR3 DNA reads as TGTGCCAGCAGCTTTCGGGACAGGGGGCTCTCTGGAAACACCATATATTTT. As protein: CASSFRDRGLSGNTIYF. The variable domain in full, completed from reference TRBV7-8 and TRBJ1-3, reads GAGVSQSPRYKVAKRGQDVALRCDPISGHVSLFWYQQALGQGPEFLTYFQNEAQLDKSGLPSDRFFAERPEGSVSTLKIQRTQQEDSAVYLCASSFRDRGLSGNTIYFGEGSWLTVV.

The chain recombines TRBV27 with TRBJ2-3, with 11 bases that match TRBD2. CDR3 size: 18 residues. Germline V gene data show CDR1 as MNHEY and CDR2 as SMNVEV (reference sequence). V shed 1 base, J shed 5 bases, and the junction held 11 bases outside the gene matches. This CDR3 reads CASSLLGLAGGTGDTQYF. DNA of the CDR3: TGTGCCAGCAGTTTATTAGGACTAGCGGGTGGGACCGGAGATACGCAGTATTTT.

The gene calls are TRBV5-6 and TRBJ1-4; TRBD1 matches at 8 bases. CDR3 length: 18 amino acids. V dropped 4 bases and J dropped 3; count of bases not matched to a gene: 14. The V gene's germline CDR1 is SGHDT and CDR2 YYEEEE. CDR3 coding DNA: TGTGCCAGCAGCCTGAGGACAGGGAGAGGTCAGGCTAATGAAAAACTGTTTTTT. It encodes CASSLRTGRGQANEKLFF.

The rearrangement uses TRBV19 and TRBJ2-5, with a weak D call TRBD1 (5 bases). Germline V gene lookup returns CDR1 LNHDA and CDR2 SQIVND (reference sequence). Between the trimmed V and J ends, which lost 3 bases and 5 bases, there was a span of 16 bases. This CDR3 comprises 15 residues. The CDR3 nucleotides read TGTGCCAGTAGTATCAGTCGGATAGGGGCCGAGACCCAGTACTTC. Translated, it gives CASSISRIGAETQYF. The full variable domain, with the rest looked up from reference TRBV19 and TRBJ2-5, is DGGITQSPKYLFRKEGQNVTLSCEQNLNHDAMYWYRQDPGQGLRLIYYSQIVNDFQKGDIAEGYSVSREKKESFPLTVTSAQKNPTAFYLCASSISRIGAETQYFGPGTRLLVL.

This rearrangement joins TRBV4-2 to TRBJ2-5, with 10 bases matching TRBD2. The CDR3 covers 16 residues. CDR1 LGHNA and CDR2 YNFKEQ come from the germline V gene. Losses at the gene ends were 5 bases for V and 2 bases for J; bases not matched to a gene: 8. Written as DNA, the CDR3 is TGTGCCAGCAGCGTTCAAACTAGCGGGGTTCAAGAGACCCAGTACTTC. Translating it yields CASSVQTSGVQETQYF.